The 2 T cell receptor beta chains reported below all come from one sample, sequenced in a study of T cells in Graves' hyperthyroidism and ophthalmopathy. Amplification of TCR beta CDR3 regions was performed using RNA transcripts as template. HTBI primers were the set used in a first-round RT-PCR of the TCR CDR3. TCRdb called the multiplex PCR reads again in MiXCR, with one record for every CDR3 protein. The table has hundreds of thousands of distinct CDR3 sequences, roughly 15% seen once. The sequenced sample consisted of blood. These receptor sequences come from a woman aged 60-75 years with Graves' ophthalmopathy.

At least ten counts were recorded for this clonotype. The rearrangement joins TRBV12-3 or TRBV12-4 to TRBJ2-5; 7 bases are a match to TRBD2. V lost 3 bases and J lost 1; bases outside the gene matches: 5. The CDR3 totals 15 residues. The CDR3 sequence is CASSFGGGSQETQYF. The CDR3 region has the DNA TGTGCCAGCAGTTTTGGGGGAGGGTCCCAAGAGACCCAGTACTTC.

This clonotype has a count of ten or more. The chain combines TRBV6-2 or TRBV6-3 with TRBJ2-1, with D hard to call. Between the trimmed V and J ends, which lost 0 bases and 0 bases, there was a span of 6 bases. Looked up from germline, CDR1 is MNHEY and CDR2 is SVGEGT. The CDR3 covers 15 residues. DNA of the CDR3: TGTGCCAGCAGTTACTCAAGGAGCTCCTACAATGAGCAGTTCTTC. Translated, it gives CASSYSRSSYNEQFF.